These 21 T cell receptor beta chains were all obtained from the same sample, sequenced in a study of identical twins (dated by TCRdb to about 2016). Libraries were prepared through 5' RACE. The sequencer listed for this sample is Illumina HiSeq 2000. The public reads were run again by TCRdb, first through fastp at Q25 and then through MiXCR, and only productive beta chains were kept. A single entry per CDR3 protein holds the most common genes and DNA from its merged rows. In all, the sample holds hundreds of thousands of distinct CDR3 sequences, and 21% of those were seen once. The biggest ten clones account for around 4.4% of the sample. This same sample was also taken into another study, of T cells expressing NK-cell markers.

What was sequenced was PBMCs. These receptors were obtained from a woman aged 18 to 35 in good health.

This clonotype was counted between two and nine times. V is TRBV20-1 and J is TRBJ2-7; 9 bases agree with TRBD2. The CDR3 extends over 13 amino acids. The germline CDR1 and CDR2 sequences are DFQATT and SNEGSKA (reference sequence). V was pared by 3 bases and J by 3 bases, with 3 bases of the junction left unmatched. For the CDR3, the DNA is TGCAGTGCTAGCCCAGCGGGGGGCTACGAGCAGTACTTC. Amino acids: CSASPAGGYEQYF.

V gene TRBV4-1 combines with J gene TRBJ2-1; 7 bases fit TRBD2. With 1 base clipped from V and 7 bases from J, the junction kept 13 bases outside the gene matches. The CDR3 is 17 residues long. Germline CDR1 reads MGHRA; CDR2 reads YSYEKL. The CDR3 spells CASSQVSNRLAKNEQFF. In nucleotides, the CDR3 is TGCGCCAGCAGCCAAGTCTCCAACCGACTAGCCAAGAATGAGCAGTTCTTC.

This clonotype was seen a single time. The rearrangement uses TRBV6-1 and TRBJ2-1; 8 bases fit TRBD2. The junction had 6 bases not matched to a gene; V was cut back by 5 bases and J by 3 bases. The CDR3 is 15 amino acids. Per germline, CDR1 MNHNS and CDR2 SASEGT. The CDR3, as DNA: TGTGCCAGCAGTCAACTAGCGGCTGGCTACAATGAGCAGTTCTTC. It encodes CASSQLAAGYNEQFF.

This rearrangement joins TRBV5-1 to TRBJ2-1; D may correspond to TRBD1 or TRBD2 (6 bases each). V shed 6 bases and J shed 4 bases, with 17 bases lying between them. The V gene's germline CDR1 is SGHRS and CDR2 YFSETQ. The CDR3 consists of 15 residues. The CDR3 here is CASTEEGGPYNEQFF. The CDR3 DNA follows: TGCGCCAGCACCGAGGAGGGGGGACCATACAATGAGCAGTTCTTC.

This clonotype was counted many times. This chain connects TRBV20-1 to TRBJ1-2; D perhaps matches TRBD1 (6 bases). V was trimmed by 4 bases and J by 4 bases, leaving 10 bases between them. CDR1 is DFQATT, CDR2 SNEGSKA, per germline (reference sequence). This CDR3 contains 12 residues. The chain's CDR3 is CSANQGIYGYTF. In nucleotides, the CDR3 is TGCAGTGCTAATCAGGGGATCTATGGCTACACCTTC.

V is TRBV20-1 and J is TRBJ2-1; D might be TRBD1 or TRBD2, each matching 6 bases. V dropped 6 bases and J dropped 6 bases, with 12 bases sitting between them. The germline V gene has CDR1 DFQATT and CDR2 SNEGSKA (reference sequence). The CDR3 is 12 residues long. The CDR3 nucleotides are TGCAGTGCCCCTAAGGGGGGCAATGAGCAGTTCTTC. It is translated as CSAPKGGNEQFF.

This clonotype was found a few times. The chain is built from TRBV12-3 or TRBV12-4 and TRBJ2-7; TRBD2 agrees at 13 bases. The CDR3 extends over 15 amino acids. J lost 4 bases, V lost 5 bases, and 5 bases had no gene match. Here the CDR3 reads CASSTSGRALYEQYF. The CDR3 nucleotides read TGTGCCAGCAGTACTAGCGGGAGGGCTTTATACGAGCAGTACTTC.

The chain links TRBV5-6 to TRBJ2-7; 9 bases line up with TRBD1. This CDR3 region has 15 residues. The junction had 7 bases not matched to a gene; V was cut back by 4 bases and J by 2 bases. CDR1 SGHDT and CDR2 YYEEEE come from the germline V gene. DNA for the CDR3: TGTGCCAGCAGCCCCATGGGGACAGGGCCCTACGAGCAGTACTTC. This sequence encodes CASSPMGTGPYEQYF.

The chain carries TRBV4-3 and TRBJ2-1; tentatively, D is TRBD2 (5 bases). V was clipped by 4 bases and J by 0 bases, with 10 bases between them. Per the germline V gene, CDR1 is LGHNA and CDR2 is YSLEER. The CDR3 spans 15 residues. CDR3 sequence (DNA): TGCGCCAGCAGCCGGGAGAGGAACTCCTACAATGAGCAGTTCTTC. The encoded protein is CASSRERNSYNEQFF.

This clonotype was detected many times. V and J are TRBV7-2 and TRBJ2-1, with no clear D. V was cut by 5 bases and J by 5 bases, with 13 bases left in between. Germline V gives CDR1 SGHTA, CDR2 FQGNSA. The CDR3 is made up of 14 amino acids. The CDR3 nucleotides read TGTGCCAGCAGCCTAAGAAATTACAACAATGAGCAGTTCTTC. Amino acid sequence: CASSLRNYNNEQFF.

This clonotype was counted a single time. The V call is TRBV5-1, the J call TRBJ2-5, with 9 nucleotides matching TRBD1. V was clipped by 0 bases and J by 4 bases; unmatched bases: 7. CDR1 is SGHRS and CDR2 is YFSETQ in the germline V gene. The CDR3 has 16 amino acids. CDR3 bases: TGCGCCAGCAGCTTGGAGGGACAGGGAATGGGAGAGACCCAGTACTTC. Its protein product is CASSLEGQGMGETQYF.

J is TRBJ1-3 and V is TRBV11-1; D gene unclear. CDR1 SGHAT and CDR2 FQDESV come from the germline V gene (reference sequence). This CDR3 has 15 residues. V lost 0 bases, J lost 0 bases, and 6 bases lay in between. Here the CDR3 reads CASSLAQNSGNTIYF. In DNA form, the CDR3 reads TGTGCCAGCAGCTTAGCGCAGAACTCTGGAAACACCATATATTTT.

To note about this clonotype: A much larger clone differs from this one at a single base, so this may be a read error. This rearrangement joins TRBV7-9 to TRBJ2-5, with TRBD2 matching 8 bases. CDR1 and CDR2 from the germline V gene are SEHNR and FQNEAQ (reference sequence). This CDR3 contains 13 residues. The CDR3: CASRLAGLETQYF. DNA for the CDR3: TGTGCCAGCAGGTTAGCGGGGTTGGAGACCCAGTACTTC. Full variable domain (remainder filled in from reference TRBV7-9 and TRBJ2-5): DTGVSQNPRHKITKRGQNVTFRCDPISEHNRLYWYRQTLGQGPEFLTYFQNEAQLEKSRLLSDRFSAERPKGSFSTLEIQRTEQGDSAMYLCASRLAGLETQYFGPGTRLLVL.

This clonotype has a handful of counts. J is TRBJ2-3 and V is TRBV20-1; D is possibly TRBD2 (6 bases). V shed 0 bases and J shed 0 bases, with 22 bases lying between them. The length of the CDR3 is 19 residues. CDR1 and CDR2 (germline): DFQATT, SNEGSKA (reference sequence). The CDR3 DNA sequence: TGCAGTGCTAGAGATAGAGGAAGGACCGGGGCGGGAAGCACAGATACGCAGTATTTT. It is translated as CSARDRGRTGAGSTDTQYF.

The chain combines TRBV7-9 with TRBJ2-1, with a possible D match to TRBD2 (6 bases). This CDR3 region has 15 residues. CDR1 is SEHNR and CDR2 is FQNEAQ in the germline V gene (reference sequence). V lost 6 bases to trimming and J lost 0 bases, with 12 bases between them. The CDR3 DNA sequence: TGTGCCAGCAGTTACCGGGACTCCTCCTACAATGAGCAGTTCTTC. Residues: CASSYRDSSYNEQFF.

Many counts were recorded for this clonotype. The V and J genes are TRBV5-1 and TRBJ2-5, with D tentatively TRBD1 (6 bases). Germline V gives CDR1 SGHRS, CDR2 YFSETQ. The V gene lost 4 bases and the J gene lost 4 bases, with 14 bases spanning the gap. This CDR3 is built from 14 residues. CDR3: CASSQTGKGETQYF. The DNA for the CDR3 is TGCGCCAGCAGCCAGACAGGTAAAGGAGAGACCCAGTACTTC. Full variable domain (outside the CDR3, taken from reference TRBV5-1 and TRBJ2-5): KAGVTQTPRYLIKTRGQQVTLSCSPISGHRSVSWYQQTPGQGLQFLFEYFSETQRNKGNFPGRFSGRQFSNSRSEMNVSTLELGDSALYLCASSQTGKGETQYFGPGTRLLVL.

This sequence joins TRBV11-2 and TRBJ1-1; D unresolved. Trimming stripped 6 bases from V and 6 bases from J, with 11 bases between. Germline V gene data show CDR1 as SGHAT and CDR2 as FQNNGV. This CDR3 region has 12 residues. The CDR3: CASRGAGSEAFF. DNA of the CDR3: TGTGCCAGCAGGGGTGCGGGTTCTGAAGCTTTCTTT.

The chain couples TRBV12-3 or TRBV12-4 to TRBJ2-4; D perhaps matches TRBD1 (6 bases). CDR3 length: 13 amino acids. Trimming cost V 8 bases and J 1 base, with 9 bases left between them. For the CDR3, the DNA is TGTGCCAGCGGGGGCTGGGCCAAAAACATTCAGTACTTC. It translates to CASGGWAKNIQYF.

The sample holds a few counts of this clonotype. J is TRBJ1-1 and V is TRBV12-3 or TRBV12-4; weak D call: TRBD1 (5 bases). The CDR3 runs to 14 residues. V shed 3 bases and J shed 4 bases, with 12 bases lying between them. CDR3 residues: CASSLRGSSTEAFF. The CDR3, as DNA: TGTGCCAGCAGTTTGCGGGGGTCAAGCACTGAAGCTTTCTTT.

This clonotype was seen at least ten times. CDR3 region: CASSSPRSGNTIYF. Written as DNA, the CDR3 is TGTGCCAGCAGCTCCCCCCGCTCTGGAAACACCATATATTTT. The chain employs TRBV3-1 and TRBJ1-3; D is unclear. The V end lost 5 bases, the J end lost 0 bases, and 8 bases lay between the germline ends. CDR1 is LGHDT, CDR2 YNNKEL, per germline (reference sequence). CDR3 size: 14 residues.

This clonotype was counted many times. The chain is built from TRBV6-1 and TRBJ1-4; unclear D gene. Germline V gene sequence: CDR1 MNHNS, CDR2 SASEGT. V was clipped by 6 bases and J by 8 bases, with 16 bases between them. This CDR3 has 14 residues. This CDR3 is CASSPPTAGEKLFF. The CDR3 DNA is TGTGCCAGCAGCCCCCCTACCGCGGGGGAAAAACTGTTTTTT.